The present TCR beta chain was sequenced within a study of cytomegalovirus exposure and HLA in healthy donors. A remark on this clone: Its target is unknown.

60 Vbeta and 13 Jbeta primers were used in PCR. The method was immunoSEQ multiplex PCR; TCRdb's version includes in-frame clones alone and lacks a portion of them. The table has some 91,000 clones, around 59% seen once. This CDR3 spans 13 amino acids. Germline loops: CDR1 SGHTA, CDR2 FQGNSA. Study-level points and caveats: Using a false discovery rate of 0.05, a later analysis showed that around 16,000 TCR beta sequences were associated with HLA alleles.

Sequencing input: PBMCs. The chain recombines TRBV7-2 with TRBJ2-5; the D gene is possibly TRBD2 (5 bases). Judging by the DNA end, TRBJ2-7 fits better; the J call may be wrong. This clonotype was sampled from a human donor in good health. The CDR3 loop reads CASSSTSTYEQYF. CDR3 in DNA: TGTGCCAGCAGCTCAACTAGTACCTACGAGCAGTACTTC.